Following are 26 T cell receptor beta chains from one sample sequenced in a study of blood T cell repertoires in COVID-19. Using immunoSEQ multiplex PCR, the repertoire was profiled, and TCRdb retains in-frame clones only, with some absent. The sample shows about 400,000 clones, approximately 86% of them seen only once. Input material: PBMCs or T cells enriched from blood (not recorded which). The receptors derive from a middle-aged woman with acute COVID-19.

Regarding this clone: One end of the junction is discordant with germline, which a read error may explain. The chain recombines TRBV2 with TRBJ1-4, with a weak D call TRBD1 (6 bases). Germline CDR1 reads SNHLY; CDR2 reads FYNNEI. The CDR3 covers 15 residues. The CDR3 sequence: CASREVTGSNEKLFF. The CDR3 DNA is TGTGCCAGCAGGGAAGTTACAGGGTCTAATGAAAAACTGTTTTTT.

The chain carries TRBV25-1 and TRBJ2-3, with 8 nucleotides matching TRBD1. With V trimmed by 5 bases and J by 3 bases, 4 bases remained unmatched. The CDR3 is 14 residues long. Looked up from germline, CDR1 is MGHDK and CDR2 is SYGVNS. CDR3 DNA: TGTGCCAGCAGTAGGGGACAGGTAACAGATACGCAGTATTTT. It encodes CASSRGQVTDTQYF.

The chain combines TRBV11-2 with TRBJ2-1; weak D call: TRBD2 (5 bases). The CDR3 runs to 13 residues. Germline-derived CDR1 and CDR2 are SGHAT and FQNNGV. The V gene lost 11 bases and the J gene lost 6 bases, with 17 bases spanning the gap. CDR3 protein: CAGGSVQANEQFF. DNA for the CDR3: TGTGCCGGCGGGTCGGTTCAGGCCAATGAGCAGTTCTTC.

The chain carries TRBV11-2 and TRBJ2-3; 16 bases fit TRBD2. CDR3 length: 17 amino acids. CDR1 and CDR2 from the germline V gene are SGHAT and FQNNGV. Germline trimming cut 7 bases from V and 2 bases from J; bases unmatched to any gene: 6. In nucleotides, the CDR3 is TGTGCCAGCACCCCGGGACTAGCGGGGGGGCCCACAGATACGCAGTATTTT. This encodes CASTPGLAGGPTDTQYF. Based on the CDR3 plus reference TRBV11-2 and TRBJ2-3, the full variable domain is EAGVAQSPRYKIIEKRQSVAFWCNPISGHATLYWYQQILGQGPKLLIQFQNNGVVDDSQLPKDRFSAERLKGVDSTLKIQPAKLEDSAVYLCASTPGLAGGPTDTQYFGPGTRLTVL.

The V call is TRBV5-1, the J call TRBJ2-1; 12 bases match TRBD1. The CDR3 sequence is 15 residues long. Trimming at V came to 3 bases and at J to 8 bases, leaving 6 bases not matched to a gene. CDR1 is SGHRS and CDR2 is YFSETQ in the germline V gene. The CDR3 is CASSYGTGGIDEQFF. In DNA form, the CDR3 reads TGCGCCAGCAGCTATGGGACAGGGGGCATCGATGAGCAGTTCTTC.

This clone has only one observation. The V gene is TRBV19, the J gene TRBJ1-2; 7 nucleotides match TRBD1. V lost 5 bases to trimming and J lost 7 bases; unmatched junction nucleotides: 10. Looked up from germline, CDR1 is LNHDA and CDR2 is SQIVND (reference sequence). The CDR3 totals 14 residues. CDR3 in amino acids: CASSSQTGQRGYTF. CDR3 DNA sequence: TGTGCCAGTAGTTCCCAGACAGGGCAACGTGGCTACACCTTC.

This chain joins TRBV19 and TRBJ1-6; maybe TRBD1 (5 bases). The CDR3 totals 14 residues. CDR1 is LNHDA, CDR2 SQIVND, per germline (reference sequence). V lost 5 bases, J lost 6 bases, and 11 bases lay in between. CDR3 coding DNA: TGTGCCAGTAGTTTGGGACTCTTTAATTCACCCCTCCACTTT. Its protein is CASSLGLFNSPLHF.

J is TRBJ2-3 and V is TRBV2, with 7 positions matching TRBD2. V lost 2 bases, J lost 5 bases, and 7 bases stayed unmatched. This CDR3 has 15 amino acids. Germline CDR1 SNHLY, CDR2 FYNNEI. The CDR3 loop reads CASSEIGGGVDTQYF. The DNA of the CDR3 is TGTGCCAGCAGTGAAATCGGCGGGGGTGTAGATACGCAGTATTTT.

The chain recombines TRBV9 with TRBJ2-7; possibly TRBD1 for D (9 bases). The V end lost 7 bases, the J end lost 5 bases, and 40 bases lay between the germline ends. The CDR3 is 21 residues long. Germline CDR1 is SGDLS and CDR2 is YYNGEE. CDR3 DNA: TGTGCCAGCCCTTCGTGGGGACAGGGTTTTTATGGACGGGGGGGCCTGAACGAGCAGTACTTC. Its protein is CASPSWGQGFYGRGGLNEQYF.

In nucleotides, the CDR3 is TGTGCCAGCAGTCTACTCGACGGTCCGGGGTATGGCTACACCTTC. Translating gives CASSLLDGPGYGYTF. The chain employs TRBV28 and TRBJ1-2; D gene uncertain. Trimming left V 5 bases short and J 5 bases short, with 18 bases between. CDR3 length: 15 amino acids. CDR1 is MDHEN, CDR2 SYDVKM, per germline.

The J gene is TRBJ1-2, the V gene TRBV7-9; D remains ambiguous. V was cut by 6 bases and J by 5 bases, with 16 bases left in between. This CDR3 has 14 residues. Germline V gene data show CDR1 as SEHNR and CDR2 as FQNEAQ (reference sequence). As DNA, the CDR3 is TGTGCCAGCAGTTACCTAGACCAGTCATATGGCTACACCTTC. This gives the protein CASSYLDQSYGYTF. Together with reference TRBV7-9 and TRBJ1-2, the CDR3 gives the full variable domain: DTGVSQNPRHKITKRGQNVTFRCDPISEHNRLYWYRQTLGQGPEFLTYFQNEAQLEKSRLLSDRFSAERPKGSFSTLEIQRTEQGDSAMYLCASSYLDQSYGYTFGSGTRLTVV.

The chain combines TRBV5-1 with TRBJ1-5; D remains ambiguous. V lost 1 base and J 3 bases, leaving 17 bases between the germline ends. CDR1 and CDR2 from the germline V gene are SGHRS and YFSETQ. CDR3 length: 17 residues. The CDR3, as DNA: TGCGCCAGCAGCTTGATATATCTACGGTCTGACAATCAGCCCCAGCATTTT. This translates into CASSLIYLRSDNQPQHF. Combining the CDR3 with reference TRBV5-1 and TRBJ1-5 gives the whole variable domain KAGVTQTPRYLIKTRGQQVTLSCSPISGHRSVSWYQQTPGQGLQFLFEYFSETQRNKGNFPGRFSGRQFSNSRSEMNVSTLELGDSALYLCASSLIYLRSDNQPQHFGDGTRLSIL.

This clone occurred once. The chain is built from TRBV7-9 and TRBJ1-2; the match to TRBD1 covers 7 bases. The CDR3 loop spans 13 amino acids. V trimming: 5 bases; J trimming: 4 bases; junction bases outside the gene matches: 4. Per germline, CDR1 SEHNR and CDR2 FQNEAQ (reference sequence). CDR3 region: CASSSQGVYGYTF. CDR3 coding DNA: TGTGCCAGCAGCAGCCAGGGGGTCTATGGCTACACCTTC. Drawing the rest from reference TRBV7-9 and TRBJ1-2, the complete variable domain is DTGVSQNPRHKITKRGQNVTFRCDPISEHNRLYWYRQTLGQGPEFLTYFQNEAQLEKSRLLSDRFSAERPKGSFSTLEIQRTEQGDSAMYLCASSSQGVYGYTFGSGTRLTVV.

The V gene is TRBV5-4, the J gene TRBJ2-6; D is uncertain. The V end lost 5 bases, the J end lost 0 bases, and 9 bases lay between the germline ends. CDR1 SGHNT and CDR2 YYREEE come from the germline V gene (reference sequence). CDR3 length: 15 amino acids. CDR3 protein: CASRRFRSGANVLTF. The CDR3 DNA reads as TGTGCCAGCAGACGGTTCCGCTCTGGGGCCAACGTCCTGACTTTC.

This clone was observed a single time. V gene TRBV3-1 (or the pseudogene TRBV3-2) combines with J gene TRBJ1-1, with a possible D match to TRBD1 (5 bases). The CDR3 extends over 16 amino acids. V lost 4 bases and J 6 bases, leaving 21 bases between the germline ends. Germline V gene lookup returns CDR1 LGHDT and CDR2 YNNKEL (reference sequence). In DNA, the CDR3 is TGTGCCAGCAGCCCCCGAGGCCCCGGGGGGTATTCTGAAGCTTTCTTT. This sequence encodes CASSPRGPGGYSEAFF.

The chain employs TRBV10-3 and TRBJ2-7; a weak D match, TRBD1 (6 bases). There are 14 residues in the CDR3. V lost 2 bases and J 2 bases, leaving 10 bases between the germline ends. Germline-derived CDR1 and CDR2 are ENHRY and SYGVKD. The CDR3 sequence: CAISEGGRTYEQYF. The CDR3 coding sequence is TGTGCCATCAGTGAGGGGGGCAGAACCTACGAGCAGTACTTC.

The sample holds a few counts of this clone. This chain connects TRBV21-1 to TRBJ2-7; the DNA was not used to check the table's D call, TRBD1. TRBV21-1 is annotated as a pseudogene. This CDR3 spans 17 amino acids. The DNA for the CDR3 is TGTGCCAGCAGCAAAGTTCGCAGGGGCCCTACTTCCTACGAGCAGTACTTC. It encodes CASSKVRRGPTSYEQYF.

The gene calls are TRBV7-9 and TRBJ1-5; 10 bases agree with TRBD1. V lost 5 bases to trimming and J lost 5 bases; unmatched junction nucleotides: 3. The germline gives CDR1 SEHNR, CDR2 FQNEAQ (reference sequence). There are 14 residues in the CDR3. The CDR3 coding sequence is TGTGCCAGCAGCCGGACAGGGGGGGATCAGCCCCAGCATTTT. This encodes CASSRTGGDQPQHF. The full variable domain, rest sourced from reference TRBV7-9 and TRBJ1-5, is DTGVSQNPRHKITKRGQNVTFRCDPISEHNRLYWYRQTLGQGPEFLTYFQNEAQLEKSRLLSDRFSAERPKGSFSTLEIQRTEQGDSAMYLCASSRTGGDQPQHFGDGTRLSIL.

J is TRBJ2-3 and V is TRBV7-2, with TRBD2 matching over 11 bases. The CDR3 totals 16 residues. CDR1 and CDR2 (germline): SGHTA, FQGNSA. V was clipped by 1 base and J by 6 bases; unmatched bases: 6. CDR3 sequence reads: CASSLDVAGGLDTQYF. CDR3 nucleotides: TGTGCCAGCAGCTTAGATGTAGCGGGGGGGCTGGATACGCAGTATTTT.

V gene TRBV29-1 combines with J gene TRBJ1-1; D not certain. Between the trimmed V and J ends, which lost 4 bases and 4 bases, there was a span of 16 bases. The CDR3 length is 14 residues. CDR1 and CDR2 from the germline V gene are SQVTM and ANQGSEA. The CDR3 DNA follows: TGCAGCGTTGCTTTTTGGGTTGAGGGCACTGAAGCTTTCTTT. Its translation is CSVAFWVEGTEAFF.

The chain recombines TRBV28 with TRBJ1-2, with TRBD1 identical over 7 bases. The length of the CDR3 is 15 residues. The trim removed 5 bases at V and 4 bases at J, leaving 10 bases unmatched. The germline gives CDR1 MDHEN, CDR2 SYDVKM. The CDR3 protein is CASSVHRDSLYGYTF. The CDR3 DNA reads TGTGCCAGCAGTGTACACCGGGACAGCCTCTATGGCTACACCTTC.

V usage is TRBV5-5 and J usage is TRBJ2-5, with a tentative D call TRBD2 (6 bases). Per germline, CDR1 SGHKS and CDR2 YYEKEE (reference sequence). Trimming left V 4 bases short and J 0 bases short, with 13 bases between. This CDR3 is 15 amino acids long. The CDR3 region has the DNA TGTGCCAGCAGCCCGGAGGGGTTTTACCAAGAGACCCAGTACTTC. This sequence encodes CASSPEGFYQETQYF.

This rearrangement joins TRBV19 to TRBJ2-7, with a possible D match to TRBD2 (7 bases). Germline V lookup: CDR1 LNHDA, CDR2 SQIVND (reference sequence). This CDR3 comprises 13 residues. V lost 4 bases, J lost 5 bases, and 12 bases lay in between. CDR3 region: CASSTGEGNEQYF. In DNA form, the CDR3 reads TGTGCCAGTAGTACAGGGGAGGGAAACGAGCAGTACTTC.

This sequence joins TRBV2 and TRBJ2-3; TRBD1 is a possible D gene (5 bases). Trimming pared 1 base from V and 5 bases from J, leaving 13 bases between. The CDR3 covers 15 residues. CDR1 and CDR2 from the germline V gene are SNHLY and FYNNEI. This CDR3 is CASSEGRGSEDTQYF. In DNA, the CDR3 is TGTGCCAGCAGTGAAGGTAGGGGTTCAGAAGATACGCAGTATTTT.

The chain uses TRBV13 and TRBJ2-3; 7 bases align to TRBD1. J gave up 2 bases and V 4 bases, and 3 bases lay outside the gene matches. This CDR3 spans 14 amino acids. Germline CDR1 reads PRHDT; CDR2 reads FYEKMQ (reference sequence). The CDR3 sequence: CASSYRGLTDTQYF. In DNA, the CDR3 is TGTGCCAGCAGCTACAGGGGCCTCACAGATACGCAGTATTTT.

The chain links TRBV2 to TRBJ2-2; a weak D match, TRBD2 (7 bases). Germline values: CDR1 SNHLY, CDR2 FYNNEI. The CDR3 loop spans 14 amino acids. Trimming pared 7 bases from V and 3 bases from J, leaving 12 bases between. DNA of the CDR3: TGTGCCAGCAACCGCGGGGGCCACACCGGGGAGCTGTTTTTT. Amino acids: CASNRGGHTGELFF.